The clone carrying this TCR beta chain was counted a few times. The time point here: newly diagnosed GD, antithyroid drugs for less than 3 months. PBMC RNA was the source of the TCR library. The sample belongs to a study of regulatory T cells in long-lasting Graves disease. HTBI primers from iRepertoire and Arm-PCR of CDR3 regions yielded the TCR beta libraries. TCRdb redid the calling of the multiplex PCR reads with MiXCR, one entry per CDR3 protein. The sample records roughly 500,000 distinct CDR3 sequences, less than 15% being singletons. The germline V and J ends were trimmed by 0 bases and 1 base, with 12 bases remaining between them. Germline CDR1 reads KGHSH; CDR2 reads LQKENI. The CDR3 is 16 amino acids. These data also featured in a second study, about T cells in Graves' hyperthyroidism and ophthalmopathy. As reported in that work: The TCR CDR3 was amplified in a first-round RT-PCR using the HTBI primer set. Ophthalmopathy prediction by the model preceded onset by a median 6.5 months.

The sequences come from peripheral blood mononuclear cells (PBMCs), collected at new diagnosis, from a patient treated with antithyroid drugs. This rearrangement joins TRBV18 to TRBJ1-1; D is unclear. The source is a woman aged 50 to 60 with Graves disease. The CDR3 DNA reads TGTGCCAGCTCACCACCGAGGATGAGTCAGAACACTGAAGCTTTCTTT. Its translation is CASSPPRMSQNTEAFF.